This T cell receptor (beta chain) was captured in a study of beta chain features in type 1 diabetes. Study at large: The patient and healthy donor groups were comparable for age, gender and cell yields. Findings of the study overall: Resolution of whether HLA type affects TCRB rearrangement was not achieved here. More deletions and fewer insertions at VDJ junctions were found in patients with type 1 diabetes.

Germline V gene lookup returns CDR1 ENHRY and CDR2 SYGVKD. V was clipped by 3 bases and J by 2 bases, with 7 bases between them. This CDR3 is 13 amino acids long. Each sorted population was over 98% pure. This clone was found a few times. What it binds is not known. TCRB transcripts that were expressed got sequenced, as all of the isolated RNA had been reverse transcribed. Only in-frame clones appear in the TCRdb table, and some are missing; sequencing was by immunoSEQ multiplex PCR. Seen here are 900,000 or so clones, 15% to 20% observed once, and the top ten hold 0.02% to 0.03%. This clonotype was sampled from a woman aged 18-30 years in good health. The chain combines TRBV10-3 with TRBJ1-1; D gene uncertain. The specimen was naive CD4+ T cells from blood. The CDR3 DNA follows: TGTGCCATCAGTGATAGGGCAAACACTGAAGCTTTCTTT. It is translated as CAISDRANTEAFF.